The rows below give T cell receptor beta chains drawn from one sample of a study of cytomegalovirus exposure and HLA in healthy donors. Clones were read by immunoSEQ multiplex PCR, and TCRdb kept only the in-frame ones, dropping some. This table has approximately 140,000 clones, roughly 77% appearing once. Material: PBMCs. The receptors come from a female donor in good health and CMV-seronegative. CDR3s include the opening cysteine and the closing phenylalanine or tryptophan. Fields, in order: clone size, J gene, V gene, D gene, CDR3 DNA, CDR3 protein. A D gene is named only where the DNA matches it firmly. For some rows the clone size is stated as once, few or many, or as a class when expanded; others skip it.

>-|TRBJ2-3|TRBV1|-
TGCATCCTCCCTTTAGAGGACACAGATACGCAGTATTTT
CILPLEDTDTQYF
>-|TRBJ2-7|TRBV4-3|-
TGCGCCAGCAGCCAAGATCGGAGTCCCGGGTGGGAGCAGTACTTC
CASSQDRSPGWEQYF
>-|TRBJ1-3|TRBV19|-
TGTGCCAGTAGTATCACCGGGAACACCATATATTTT
CASSITGNTIYF
>-|TRBJ1-1|TRBV19|TRBD1
TGTGCCAGTAGTAAGACAGGGGGCTACACTGAAGCTTTCTTT
CASSKTGGYTEAFF
>-|TRBJ2-7|TRBV7-6|TRBD1
TGTGCCAGCAGCATCCGGACAGGGGCCTCCTACGAGCAGTACTTC
CASSIRTGASYEQYF
>few|TRBJ2-3|TRBV11-3|-
TGTGCCAGCAGCTTAGGTGTAGGGGACACAGATACGCAGTATTTT
CASSLGVGDTDTQYF
>-|TRBJ1-1|TRBV7-9|TRBD1
TGTGCCAGCAGCTTAGGGGACAGGGCCCTAGCTTTCTTT
CASSLGDRALAFF
>-|TRBJ2-1|TRBV5-1|TRBD1
TGCGCCAGCACCCGGGACAGACACAATGAGCAGTTCTTC
CASTRDRHNEQFF
>-|TRBJ2-1|TRBV19|-
TGTGCCAGCCGGACAGTTACGAGCAATGAGCAGTTCTTC
CASRTVTSNEQFF
>-|TRBJ2-1|TRBV5-4|TRBD2
TGTGCCAGCACCGATGGGGGGGGTAGCGGGAGGGGTGAGCAGTTCTTC
CASTDGGGSGRGEQFF
>-|TRBJ1-2|TRBV5-6|-
TGTGCCAGCAGCTTGGCCGACTCATGGAGGGGCTACACCTTC
CASSLADSWRGYTF
>once|TRBJ2-3|TRBV25-1|-
TGTGCCAGCAGCGACTCGTGGACAGCAGATACGCAGTATTTT
CASSDSWTADTQYF
>-|TRBJ1-3|TRBV9|TRBD1
TGTGCCAGCAGCGTAGCGTCGGGACAGGGTACCTCTGGAAACACCATATATTTT
CASSVASGQGTSGNTIYF
>-|TRBJ2-7|TRBV4-2|TRBD1
TGTGCCAGCAGCCAAGAACTGGTGGGACAGGGGCCCTACGAGCAGTACTTC
CASSQELVGQGPYEQYF
>-|TRBJ2-1|TRBV7-9|TRBD2
TGTGCCAGCAGCTTAGTCGGGGGGGCTGAAAATGAGCAGTTCTTC
CASSLVGGAENEQFF
>-|TRBJ2-3|TRBV29-1|-
TGCAGCGTTGATGGGACTGGAGGCACAGATACGCAGTATTTT
CSVDGTGGTDTQYF
>-|TRBJ1-1|TRBV2|-
TGTGCCAGCAGTGTAGTAAACACTGAAGCTTTCTTT
CASSVVNTEAFF
>-|TRBJ2-7|TRBV20-1|-
TGCAGTGCGACTAGGACCCACGAGCAGTACTTC
CSATRTHEQYF
>-|TRBJ1-2|TRBV5-6|-
TGTGCCAGCAGCTTGGAATGGGGCTGGGGCTACACCTTC
CASSLEWGWGYTF
>-|TRBJ2-4|TRBV5-1|-
TGCGCCAGCAGCTTGGGCGAGATCGTAGCCAAAAACATTCAGTACTTC
CASSLGEIVAKNIQYF
>-|TRBJ2-2|TRBV7-9|TRBD1
TGTGCCAGCAGCGAGGGACAGCCGAACACCGGGGAGCTGTTTTTT
CASSEGQPNTGELFF
>-|TRBJ2-3|TRBV4-3|TRBD2
TGCGCCAGCAGCCAGGGTAGAGCGGGGGTAGATACGCAGTATTTT
CASSQGRAGVDTQYF
>-|TRBJ1-5|TRBV6-5|TRBD1
TGTGCCAGCAGTACAGACAGGGGTGGTCAGCCCCAGCATTTT
CASSTDRGGQPQHF
>-|TRBJ1-1|TRBV9|TRBD1
TGTGCCAGCAGCGAGCCCTCCGGGACAGGGTTGGGAACTGAAGCTTTCTTT
CASSEPSGTGLGTEAFF
>-|TRBJ1-2|TRBV2|-
TGTGCCAGCATCCCGAGGGACACCTCCTATGGCTACACCTTC
CASIPRDTSYGYTF
>few|TRBJ2-7|TRBV5-5|-
TGTGCCAGCAGCCAACAACCTTACTACGAGCAGTACTTC
CASSQQPYYEQYF
>-|TRBJ2-7|TRBV11-2|-
TGTGCCAGCAGCCTGGAGGCTAGGTCCTACGAGCAGTACTTC
CASSLEARSYEQYF
>once|TRBJ2-2|TRBV7-3|TRBD2
TGTGCCAGCAGCCGGGGGGGTCTCGCCGGGGAGCTGTTTTTT
CASSRGGLAGELFF
>-|TRBJ1-6|TRBV27|-
TGTGCCAGCAGTTCCTCAGCGAGACGGTGGAATTCACCCCTCCACTTT
CASSSSARRWNSPLHF
>once|TRBJ2-1|TRBV9|-
TGTGCCAGCAGCGTAGGGGGCGGATACAATGAGCAGTTCTTC
CASSVGGGYNEQFF
>-|TRBJ2-7|TRBV30|-
TGTGCCTGGCAGGCAGCAGGATCCTACGAGCAGTACTTC
CAWQAAGSYEQYF
>-|TRBJ2-1|TRBV11-3|-
TGTGCCAGCAGCCCCTCGGGACTCTACAATGAGCAGTTCTTC
CASSPSGLYNEQFF
>-|TRBJ2-1|TRBV6-6|TRBD2
TGTGCCAGCACCAGAGGGACTAGAGGCAATGAGCAGTTCTTC
CASTRGTRGNEQFF
>once|TRBJ2-7|TRBV7-9|TRBD1
TGTGCCAGCAGCTTATTCCCGGGACAGGGCCTTTTTTCCTACGAGCAGTACTTC
CASSLFPGQGLFSYEQYF
>-|TRBJ2-4|TRBV18|-
TGTGCCAGCTCCCAAACCTTACTGACAGGGACTGACAAAAACATTCAGTACTTC
CASSQTLLTGTDKNIQYF
>-|TRBJ1-2|TRBV7-9|TRBD1
TGTGCCAGCAGCTCCCATCTCCCCCCCCGACAGGGCCCGACCTATGGCTACACCTTC
CASSSHLPPRQGPTYGYTF
>-|TRBJ2-2|TRBV7-2|-
TGTGCCAGCAGCCCGGAACCTAGGAGTGGCGGGGAGCTGTTTTTT
CASSPEPRSGGELFF
>-|TRBJ2-7|TRBV6-1|-
TGTGCCAGCTCTCTAAGAGACGAGCAGTACTTC
CASSLRDEQYF
>-|TRBJ1-1|TRBV11-3|-
TGTGCCAGCAGCTCTTCCGACGGGGACACTGAAGCTTTCTTT
CASSSSDGDTEAFF
>-|TRBJ2-5|TRBV12-5|-
TGTGCTAGTGGTTGGGGGGAGCGGGTGAAGGTACAAGAGACCCAGTACTTC
CASGWGERVKVQETQYF
>once|TRBJ2-3|TRBV9|TRBD2
TGTGCCAGCAGCGTAGGCCAGCGGGGGGGGTATTTGACAGATACGCAGTATTTT
CASSVGQRGGYLTDTQYF
>-|TRBJ2-7|TRBV7-9|TRBD1
TGTGCCAGCAGCTCATCCGGGACAGGGGGCAACTACGAGCAGTACTTC
CASSSSGTGGNYEQYF
>few|TRBJ1-5|TRBV2|TRBD1
TGTGCCAGCAGTGAAGAGGGACAGGCTAGCAATCAGCCCCAGCATTTT
CASSEEGQASNQPQHF
>-|TRBJ2-3|TRBV10-3|TRBD2
TGTGCCATCAGTGAGTCGACTAGCGGGAGCACAGATACGCAGTATTTT
CAISESTSGSTDTQYF
>-|TRBJ2-7|TRBV4-3|TRBD1
TGCGCCAGCAGCTCGACAGGGGGTGAGCAGTACTTC
CASSSTGGEQYF
>-|TRBJ2-2|TRBV19|-
TGTGCCAGTAGTATCGGGGGAACCGGGGAGCTGTTTTTT
CASSIGGTGELFF
>few|TRBJ2-1|TRBV11-3|-
TGTGCCAGCAGCTTATTGGCCCGCCGGACTACCTCCTACAATGAGCAGTTCTTC
CASSLLARRTTSYNEQFF
>-|TRBJ2-5|TRBV7-6|TRBD1
TGTGCCAGCAGCTTGGGACAGTGGGTCCAAGAGACCCAGTACTTC
CASSLGQWVQETQYF
>-|TRBJ2-1|TRBV5-1|-
TGCGCCAGCCGGGAGAGCTCCTACAATGAGCAGTTCTTC
CASRESSYNEQFF
>-|TRBJ2-2|TRBV7-8|TRBD2
TGTGCCAGCAGCCCGGGAGGCACCGGGGAGCTGTTTTTT
CASSPGGTGELFF
>-|TRBJ2-5|TRBV7-9|-
TGTGCCGGCCGGGTACGAGAGACCCAGTACTTC
CAGRVRETQYF